This is a list of T cell receptor beta chains from one sample in a study of identifying expanded T cells in peripheral blood. Generated by immunoSEQ multiplex PCR, the TCRdb table keeps only in-frame clones and is missing some. The sample shows about 52,000 clones, 82% of them seen only once. The sequencing input was blood. The source is a person aged 18-70 years in good health. Each CDR3 is given with its conserved first and last residue. Fields, in order: D gene, J gene, V gene, clone size, CDR3 protein, CDR3 DNA. D genes are given only for firm matches. Expanded clones get a size class; other rows say once, few or many, or leave the size out.

D gene: -
J gene: TRBJ2-7
V gene: TRBV11-3
clone size: -
CDR3 protein: CASSTTTGEQYF
CDR3 DNA: TGTGCCAGCAGCACTACTACTGGCGAGCAGTACTTC

D gene: -
J gene: TRBJ2-1
V gene: TRBV10-3
clone size: -
CDR3 protein: CALGRNNEQFF
CDR3 DNA: TGTGCCTTGGGGAGGAACAATGAGCAGTTCTTC

D gene: TRBD2
J gene: TRBJ2-1
V gene: TRBV5-5
clone size: -
CDR3 protein: CASSLAGGNSEQFF
CDR3 DNA: TGTGCCAGCAGCTTGGCGGGAGGGAATAGTGAGCAGTTCTTC

D gene: TRBD1
J gene: TRBJ2-6
V gene: TRBV4-2
clone size: -
CDR3 protein: CASSQALQGAGANVLTF
CDR3 DNA: TGTGCCAGCAGCCAAGCGCTACAGGGGGCTGGGGCCAACGTCCTGACTTTC

D gene: -
J gene: TRBJ2-5
V gene: TRBV18
clone size: once
CDR3 protein: CASSRTGGYEETQYF
CDR3 DNA: TGTGCCAGCTCACGAACCGGGGGCTATGAAGAGACCCAGTACTTC

D gene: -
J gene: TRBJ2-3
V gene: TRBV9
clone size: -
CDR3 protein: CASSGTGGSAGGLTDTQYF
CDR3 DNA: TGTGCCAGCAGCGGAACAGGGGGCTCAGCGGGAGGGCTCACAGATACGCAGTATTTT

D gene: TRBD1
J gene: TRBJ1-1
V gene: TRBV7-9
clone size: -
CDR3 protein: CASSPGTGRNTEAFF
CDR3 DNA: TGTGCCAGCAGCCCGGGGACAGGGAGGAACACTGAAGCTTTCTTT

D gene: TRBD2
J gene: TRBJ2-3
V gene: TRBV11-2
clone size: -
CDR3 protein: CASSPSGRGSTDTQYF
CDR3 DNA: TGTGCCAGCAGTCCTAGCGGGAGGGGCAGCACAGATACGCAGTATTTT

D gene: -
J gene: TRBJ2-7
V gene: TRBV6-5
clone size: -
CDR3 protein: CASSYSGRSYEQYF
CDR3 DNA: TGTGCCAGCAGTTACTCTGGGAGGTCTTACGAGCAGTACTTC

D gene: -
J gene: TRBJ1-4
V gene: TRBV16
clone size: few
CDR3 protein: CASSQSPEKLFF
CDR3 DNA: TGTGCCAGCAGCCAATCCCCCGAAAAACTGTTTTTT

D gene: TRBD1
J gene: TRBJ2-7
V gene: TRBV6-1
clone size: -
CDR3 protein: CASTPGDRDYEQYF
CDR3 DNA: TGTGCCAGCACCCCTGGGGACAGGGACTACGAGCAGTACTTC

D gene: TRBD2
J gene: TRBJ2-1
V gene: TRBV7-8
clone size: -
CDR3 protein: CASSLPSGSYNEQFF
CDR3 DNA: TGTGCCAGCAGCCTACCTAGCGGCTCCTACAATGAGCAGTTCTTC

D gene: -
J gene: TRBJ2-3
V gene: TRBV9
clone size: once
CDR3 protein: CASSETKGTQYF
CDR3 DNA: TGTGCCAGCAGCGAGACGAAGGGTACGCAGTATTTT

D gene: TRBD1
J gene: TRBJ2-2
V gene: TRBV2
clone size: -
CDR3 protein: CARQGDTGELFF
CDR3 DNA: TGTGCCAGACAGGGGGACACCGGGGAGCTGTTTTTT

D gene: -
J gene: TRBJ1-1
V gene: TRBV4-2
clone size: -
CDR3 protein: CASSPHVGQDSEAFF
CDR3 DNA: TGTGCCAGCAGCCCCCACGTCGGGCAGGACTCTGAAGCTTTCTTT

D gene: TRBD1
J gene: TRBJ1-2
V gene: TRBV5-1
clone size: -
CDR3 protein: CASSLMDRGSYGYTF
CDR3 DNA: TGCGCCAGCAGCCTTATGGACAGGGGGTCCTATGGCTACACCTTC

D gene: -
J gene: TRBJ2-2
V gene: TRBV10-1
clone size: -
CDR3 protein: CASMPGSNTGELFF
CDR3 DNA: TGCGCCAGCATGCCGGGATCGAACACCGGGGAGCTGTTTTTT

D gene: -
J gene: TRBJ2-7
V gene: TRBV9
clone size: many
CDR3 protein: CASSREGERTAEQYF
CDR3 DNA: TGTGCCAGCAGCCGTGAGGGGGAGAGAACTGCCGAGCAGTACTTC

D gene: TRBD2
J gene: TRBJ2-1
V gene: TRBV5-8
clone size: -
CDR3 protein: CASSLFGLAGGSPYNEQFF
CDR3 DNA: TGTGCCAGCAGCTTGTTTGGGCTAGCGGGGGGTTCGCCGTACAATGAGCAGTTCTTC

D gene: TRBD2
J gene: TRBJ2-1
V gene: TRBV6-5
clone size: -
CDR3 protein: CASSPSGGAHEQFF
CDR3 DNA: TGTGCCAGCAGCCCTAGCGGGGGGGCTCATGAGCAGTTCTTC

D gene: -
J gene: TRBJ1-1
V gene: TRBV5-1
clone size: -
CDR3 protein: CASSLDGYTEAFF
CDR3 DNA: TGCGCCAGCAGCTTGGATGGGTACACTGAAGCTTTCTTT

D gene: TRBD2
J gene: TRBJ2-7
V gene: TRBV11-3
clone size: -
CDR3 protein: CASSRTRTSGYEQYF
CDR3 DNA: TGTGCCAGCAGCCGAACGAGGACTAGCGGCTACGAGCAGTACTTC

D gene: -
J gene: TRBJ2-2
V gene: TRBV19
clone size: once
CDR3 protein: CASNTDRWGAAGELFF
CDR3 DNA: TGTGCCAGTAATACCGACAGGTGGGGCGCGGCCGGGGAGCTGTTTTTT

D gene: -
J gene: TRBJ2-3
V gene: TRBV6-5
clone size: once
CDR3 protein: CASRASSWTDTQYF
CDR3 DNA: TGTGCCAGCAGGGCTAGCAGTTGGACAGATACGCAGTATTTT

D gene: TRBD2
J gene: TRBJ2-3
V gene: TRBV10-3
clone size: -
CDR3 protein: CAISGGSLSTDTQYF
CDR3 DNA: TGTGCCATCAGTGGCGGGAGTTTGAGCACAGATACGCAGTATTTT

D gene: -
J gene: TRBJ2-3
V gene: TRBV9
clone size: few
CDR3 protein: CASSVTASLNTDTQYF
CDR3 DNA: TGTGCCAGCAGCGTTACAGCGTCTCTAAATACAGATACGCAGTATTTT

D gene: -
J gene: TRBJ1-6
V gene: TRBV6-1
clone size: once
CDR3 protein: CASGVDRMSPLHF
CDR3 DNA: TGTGCCAGTGGGGTTGACAGAATGTCACCCCTCCACTTT

D gene: TRBD1
J gene: TRBJ1-1
V gene: TRBV5-6
clone size: -
CDR3 protein: CASSSMDRDTEAFF
CDR3 DNA: TGTGCCAGCAGCTCCATGGACAGGGACACTGAAGCTTTCTTT

D gene: -
J gene: TRBJ2-1
V gene: TRBV30
clone size: -
CDR3 protein: CAWSVADNEQFF
CDR3 DNA: TGTGCCTGGAGTGTAGCGGACAATGAGCAGTTCTTC

D gene: -
J gene: TRBJ2-7
V gene: TRBV2
clone size: -
CDR3 protein: CASGLQKGYEQYF
CDR3 DNA: TGTGCCAGCGGTCTTCAAAAGGGCTACGAGCAGTACTTC

D gene: -
J gene: TRBJ2-1
V gene: TRBV5-4
clone size: -
CDR3 protein: CASSLAFPAGRRGEQFF
CDR3 DNA: TGTGCCAGCAGCTTGGCCTTCCCCGCGGGGAGGCGTGGTGAGCAGTTCTTC

D gene: -
J gene: TRBJ1-3
V gene: TRBV30
clone size: -
CDR3 protein: CAWSGRGRSSGNTIYF
CDR3 DNA: TGTGCCTGGAGTGGCAGGGGACGGAGCTCTGGAAACACCATATATTTT

D gene: -
J gene: TRBJ2-7
V gene: TRBV30
clone size: -
CDR3 protein: CAWSVSHEQYF
CDR3 DNA: TGTGCCTGGAGTGTAAGCCACGAGCAGTACTTC

D gene: -
J gene: TRBJ1-4
V gene: TRBV7-9
clone size: -
CDR3 protein: CASSLGTGREKLFF
CDR3 DNA: TGTGCCAGCAGCTTAGGGACCGGACGCGAAAAACTGTTTTTT

D gene: -
J gene: TRBJ2-6
V gene: TRBV4-3
clone size: -
CDR3 protein: CASSQHLGANVLTF
CDR3 DNA: TGCGCCAGCAGCCAACACCTCGGGGCCAACGTCCTGACTTTC

D gene: -
J gene: TRBJ2-3
V gene: TRBV29-1
clone size: -
CDR3 protein: CSANTGSDTQYF
CDR3 DNA: TGCAGCGCTAATACAGGGTCAGATACGCAGTATTTT

D gene: -
J gene: TRBJ1-6
V gene: TRBV21-1
clone size: -
CDR3 protein: CASITGQGLTKGSPLHF
CDR3 DNA: TGTGCCAGCATCACAGGACAGGGACTTACCAAAGGGTCACCCCTCCACTTT

D gene: TRBD1
J gene: TRBJ2-1
V gene: TRBV7-9
clone size: -
CDR3 protein: CASSLGQGGINEQFF
CDR3 DNA: TGTGCCAGCAGCTTAGGACAGGGGGGGATCAATGAGCAGTTCTTC

D gene: -
J gene: TRBJ1-3
V gene: TRBV4-2
clone size: -
CDR3 protein: CASTRDSGNTIYF
CDR3 DNA: TGTGCCAGCACCAGGGACTCTGGAAACACCATATATTTT

D gene: -
J gene: TRBJ2-1
V gene: TRBV5-4
clone size: once
CDR3 protein: CASRPEVASYNEQFF
CDR3 DNA: TGTGCCAGCCGTCCGGAAGTTGCGTCCTACAATGAGCAGTTCTTC

D gene: TRBD1
J gene: TRBJ1-4
V gene: TRBV5-8
clone size: -
CDR3 protein: CASSFGTVFREKLFF
CDR3 DNA: TGTGCCAGCAGCTTCGGGACAGTTTTTAGGGAAAAACTGTTTTTT

D gene: TRBD2
J gene: TRBJ2-3
V gene: TRBV27
clone size: -
CDR3 protein: CASRGAGGRDTQYF
CDR3 DNA: TGTGCCAGCAGGGGAGCGGGGGGCCGGGATACGCAGTATTTT

D gene: TRBD1
J gene: TRBJ2-2
V gene: TRBV6-5
clone size: few
CDR3 protein: CASSLNRDRNTGELFF
CDR3 DNA: TGTGCCAGCAGTTTAAACCGGGACAGGAACACCGGGGAGCTGTTTTTT

D gene: -
J gene: TRBJ1-4
V gene: TRBV18
clone size: -
CDR3 protein: CASSPLGSGNEKLFF
CDR3 DNA: TGTGCCAGCTCACCTTTAGGGTCTGGGAATGAAAAACTGTTTTTT

D gene: -
J gene: TRBJ1-1
V gene: TRBV7-8
clone size: -
CDR3 protein: CASSLMSTEAFF
CDR3 DNA: TGTGCCAGCAGCTTAATGAGCACTGAAGCTTTCTTT

D gene: TRBD1
J gene: TRBJ1-1
V gene: TRBV5-4
clone size: -
CDR3 protein: CASSLDTGEGTEAFF
CDR3 DNA: TGTGCCAGCAGCTTGGATACAGGGGAGGGCACTGAAGCTTTCTTT

D gene: -
J gene: TRBJ1-1
V gene: TRBV30
clone size: -
CDR3 protein: CAWKGYTEAFF
CDR3 DNA: TGTGCCTGGAAAGGTTACACTGAAGCTTTCTTT

D gene: -
J gene: TRBJ1-1
V gene: TRBV7-8
clone size: few
CDR3 protein: CASTEVRRNTEAFF
CDR3 DNA: TGTGCCTCCACCGAGGTCAGACGGAACACTGAAGCTTTCTTT

D gene: -
J gene: TRBJ2-7
V gene: TRBV2
clone size: -
CDR3 protein: CASSGQGYEQYF
CDR3 DNA: TGTGCCAGCAGTGGTCAGGGGTACGAGCAGTACTTC